This TCR beta chain was retrieved from a study of cytomegalovirus exposure and HLA in healthy donors. V gave up 6 bases and J gave up 0 bases, with 13 bases separating them. Germline V CDR1 and CDR2: SQVTM, ANQGSEA. This CDR3 has 14 amino acids. A remark on this clone: Its antigen is as yet unknown.

Use of 60 Vbeta and 13 Jbeta primers characterized the PCR. Profiled with immunoSEQ multiplex PCR; TCRdb holds only in-frame clones, not every one. This sample has 150,000 to 200,000 clones; around 76% occur once, and the top ten carry around 1.9%. Study findings and constraints: Researchers reportedly found TCR beta sequences accurately predicted most subjects' HLA-A and HLA-B alleles. Published work reported that the classifier diagnosed cytomegalovirus status with high specificity and sensitivity. Among the CMV-associated chains, three were confirmed in vitro as specific for CMV antigens.

The rearrangement joins TRBV29-1 to TRBJ2-3, with D possibly TRBD1 on 6 matching bases. The source of this sequence is a woman in her twenties or thirties in good health and CMV-seropositive. Sequencing used PBMCs. In DNA form, the CDR3 reads TGCAGCGTAACAGGGTCTACTAGCACAGATACGCAGTATTTT. This encodes CSVTGSTSTDTQYF.